This T cell receptor beta chain was found in a study of T cells after yellow fever vaccination. The germline gives CDR1 SGHRS, CDR2 YFSETQ. This CDR3 has 13 amino acids. Trimming took 0 bases from V and 8 from J, leaving 8 bases between them. This clonotype was observed at least ten times. TCRdb re-analysed the 5' RACE reads in MiXCR, keeping a single row per CDR3 protein. In the table there are about 14,000 distinct CDR3 sequences, 6% to 9.5% of which are singletons. The receptor was derived from a man younger than 35 who received the YFV17D yellow fever vaccine. V is TRBV5-1 and J is TRBJ2-2; D is uncertain. This material consisted of PBMCs, either bulk or a sorted T-cell subset (CD4+, CD8+, memory, or dextramer-sorted; not recorded which), taken on the day of the yellow fever booster vaccination. The CDR3 DNA reads TGCGCCAGCAGCTTGGGGGTATCAGGGGAGCTGTTTTTT. It specifies CASSLGVSGELFF.